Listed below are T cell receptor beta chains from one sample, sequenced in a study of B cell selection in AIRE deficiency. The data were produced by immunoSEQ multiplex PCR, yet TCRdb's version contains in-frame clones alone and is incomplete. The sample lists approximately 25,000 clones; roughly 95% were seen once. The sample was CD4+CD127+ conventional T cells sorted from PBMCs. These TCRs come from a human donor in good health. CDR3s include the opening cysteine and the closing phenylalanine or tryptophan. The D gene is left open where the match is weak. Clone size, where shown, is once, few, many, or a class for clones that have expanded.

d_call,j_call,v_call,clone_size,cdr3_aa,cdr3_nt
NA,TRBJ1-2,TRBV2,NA,CASSSQGMGVGYTF,TGTGCCAGCAGTTCCCAGGGGATGGGGGTCGGCTACACCTTC
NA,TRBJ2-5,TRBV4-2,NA,CASSQEETQYF,TGTGCCAGCAGCCAAGAAGAGACCCAGTACTTC
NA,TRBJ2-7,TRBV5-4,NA,CASSGGKIHEQYF,TGTGCCAGCAGTGGAGGGAAGATACACGAGCAGTACTTC
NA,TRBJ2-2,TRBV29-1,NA,CSVEGPAGARNTGELFF,TGCAGCGTTGAAGGCCCTGCGGGGGCGCGGAACACCGGGGAGCTGTTTTTT
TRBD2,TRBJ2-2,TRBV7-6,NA,CASSRLAANTGELFF,TGTGCCAGCAGCAGACTAGCGGCGAACACCGGGGAGCTGTTTTTT
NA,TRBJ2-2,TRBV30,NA,CAWSPTRGTTGELFF,TGTGCCTGGAGCCCTACCAGGGGGACTACCGGGGAGCTGTTTTTT
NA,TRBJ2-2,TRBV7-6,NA,CASSLASTYTGELFF,TGTGCCAGCAGCTTAGCGTCCACCTACACCGGGGAGCTGTTTTTT
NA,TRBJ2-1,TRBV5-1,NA,CASSLSLVGHNEQFF,TGCGCCAGCAGCTTGAGCCTAGTGGGCCACAATGAGCAGTTCTTC
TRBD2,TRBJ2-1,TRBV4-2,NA,CASSQGTSGRAAEQFF,TGTGCCAGCAGCCAAGGTACTAGCGGGAGGGCCGCTGAGCAGTTCTTC
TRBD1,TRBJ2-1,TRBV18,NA,CASSPSRDRDGQFF,TGTGCCAGCTCACCGTCCCGGGACAGGGATGGGCAGTTCTTC
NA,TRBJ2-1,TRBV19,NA,CASSHPGLPGGGEQFF,TGTGCCAGTAGTCACCCGGGACTTCCCGGGGGCGGTGAGCAGTTCTTC
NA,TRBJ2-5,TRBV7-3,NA,CASSPPRGRPGRETQYF,TGTGCCAGCAGCCCCCCACGGGGTAGGCCAGGACGGGAGACCCAGTACTTC
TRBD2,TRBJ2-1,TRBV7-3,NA,CASSLNSGSPEQFF,TGTGCCAGCAGCTTAAATAGCGGGAGTCCAGAGCAGTTCTTC
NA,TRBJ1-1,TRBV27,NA,CASGRLGNTEAFF,TGTGCCAGCGGGAGGCTCGGGAACACTGAAGCTTTCTTT
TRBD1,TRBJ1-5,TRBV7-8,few,CASSLLSRQGRQPQHF,TGTGCCAGCAGCCTCCTCAGTAGACAGGGGAGGCAGCCCCAGCATTTT
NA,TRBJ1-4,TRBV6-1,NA,CASSDEKLFF,TGTGCCAGCAGTGATGAAAAACTGTTTTTT
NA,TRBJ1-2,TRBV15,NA,CATSRATSVSYGYTF,TGTGCCACCAGCAGAGCCACATCGGTTAGCTATGGCTACACCTTC
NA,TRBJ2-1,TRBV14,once,CASSQTGEPNNEQFF,TGTGCCAGCAGCCAGACTGGGGAGCCAAACAATGAGCAGTTCTTC
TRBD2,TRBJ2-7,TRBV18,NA,CASSPLAGVIYEQYF,TGTGCCAGCTCACCGCTAGCGGGAGTTATCTACGAGCAGTACTTC
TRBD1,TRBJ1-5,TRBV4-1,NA,CASSQDPLRTGGAGSNQPQHF,TGCGCCAGCAGCCAAGATCCCCTCCGGACAGGGGGCGCCGGGAGCAATCAGCCCCAGCATTTT
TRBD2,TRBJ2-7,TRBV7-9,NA,CASHPWGGAAYEQYF,TGTGCCAGCCACCCATGGGGGGGAGCGGCCTACGAGCAGTACTTC
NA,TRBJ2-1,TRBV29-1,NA,CSFEGAGLYNEQFF,TGCAGCTTCGAAGGGGCGGGACTTTACAATGAGCAGTTCTTC
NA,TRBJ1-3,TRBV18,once,CASSPRGRDTIYF,TGTGCCAGCTCACCACGCGGGAGGGACACCATATATTTT
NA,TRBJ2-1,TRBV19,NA,CASSPVGRRGVNEQFF,TGTGCCAGTAGTCCGGTGGGGCGGCGTGGAGTTAATGAGCAGTTCTTC
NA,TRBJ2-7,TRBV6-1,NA,CASSGGTGSAYEQYF,TGTGCCAGCAGTGGTGGGACCGGGAGCGCCTACGAGCAGTACTTC
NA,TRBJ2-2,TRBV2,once,CASSAGLTNTGELFF,TGTGCCAGCAGCGCGGGACTCACGAACACCGGGGAGCTGTTTTTT
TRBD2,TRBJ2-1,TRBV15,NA,CATSRLGAGGLNEQFF,TGTGCCACCAGCCGGCTAGGGGCGGGAGGGTTAAATGAGCAGTTCTTC
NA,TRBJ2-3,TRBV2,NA,CASRRTPMADTQYF,TGTGCCAGCAGGAGGACTCCTATGGCAGATACGCAGTATTTT
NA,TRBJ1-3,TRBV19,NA,CASSIGGQNPGNTIYF,TGTGCCAGTAGTATCGGTGGACAGAACCCTGGAAACACCATATATTTT
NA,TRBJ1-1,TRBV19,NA,CASSTSTGRTEAFF,TGTGCCAGTAGTACTTCCACTGGACGGACTGAAGCTTTCTTT
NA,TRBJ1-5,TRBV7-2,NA,CASSLGSTGANQPQHF,TGTGCCAGCAGCTTAGGAAGTACGGGGGCCAATCAGCCCCAGCATTTT
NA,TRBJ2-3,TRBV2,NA,CASSTEGTDTQYF,TGTGCCAGCAGTACGGAGGGCACAGATACGCAGTATTTT